The 5 T cell receptor beta chains below were found in one sample sequenced in a study of blood T cell repertoires in COVID-19. Sequencing used immunoSEQ multiplex PCR; TCRdb keeps in-frame clones, though not all of them. The table includes about 240,000 clones, about four fifths detected once. The sample was peripheral blood. The receptors come from a woman older than 75 with acute or convalescent COVID-19.

The rearrangement uses TRBV30 and TRBJ2-5, with D possibly matching TRBD2 (6 bases). Trimming took 2 bases from V and 5 from J, leaving 12 bases between them. The length of the CDR3 is 13 residues. Germline V gene data show CDR1 as GTSNPN and CDR2 as SVGIG (reference sequence). In nucleotides, the CDR3 is TGTGCCTGGAGTCGGGGACTTGGGGAGACCCAGTACTTC. Residues: CAWSRGLGETQYF.

This chain uses TRBV3-1 (or the pseudogene TRBV3-2) with TRBJ2-5; a weak D match, TRBD1 (5 bases). The CDR3 spans 14 residues. V was pared by 0 bases and J by 2 bases, with 7 bases between. Germline values: CDR1 LGHDT, CDR2 YNNKEL (reference sequence). The DNA of the CDR3 is TGTGCCAGCAGCCAAGAGGGGCCTCAAGAGACCCAGTACTTC. Translating gives CASSQEGPQETQYF.

The chain couples TRBV4-1 to TRBJ1-5, with TRBD1 matching over 11 bases. The CDR3 consists of 16 residues. Germline V lookup: CDR1 MGHRA, CDR2 YSYEKL. With 1 base clipped from V and 6 bases from J, the junction kept 5 bases outside the gene matches. CDR3 bases: TGCGCCAGCAGCCAAGCCGGGACAGGGGGGAGTCAGCCCCAGCATTTT. Translation gives CASSQAGTGGSQPQHF.

The chain employs TRBV27 and TRBJ1-1; D uncertain. Germline V gene lookup returns CDR1 MNHEY and CDR2 SMNVEV (reference sequence). V was trimmed by 3 bases and J by 0 bases, leaving 5 bases between them. The CDR3 spans 13 residues. CDR3 residues: CASSFTMNTEAFF. The CDR3 DNA reads TGTGCCAGCAGTTTTACTATGAACACTGAAGCTTTCTTT.

V usage is TRBV7-3 and J usage is TRBJ2-2; D is possibly TRBD1 (6 bases). Trimming left V 0 bases short and J 1 base short, with 12 bases between. CDR3 size: 17 residues. Per germline, CDR1 SGHTA and CDR2 FQGTGA. This chain's CDR3 is CASSLTPGARNTGELFF. The CDR3 nucleotides are TGTGCCAGCAGCTTAACCCCAGGGGCTAGGAACACCGGGGAGCTGTTTTTT.